The rows below give T cell receptor beta chains drawn from one sample of a study of shared clonotypes between healthy human individuals. Produced via immunoSEQ multiplex PCR; TCRdb's table is partial and in-frame only. The data hold about 1 million clones, with around 76% observed a single time. Source material: memory CD4+ T cells sorted from blood. The source of these receptors is a man aged 18 to 35 in good health. CDR3s include the opening cysteine and the closing phenylalanine or tryptophan. A D gene is named only where the DNA matches it firmly. Part of the rows lack a size; the others show once, few, many or a class for expanded clones.

clone_size: NA
d_call: NA
v_call: TRBV30
j_call: TRBJ1-4
cdr3_aa: CALSSAGGPKLFF
cdr3_nt: TGTGCCTTGTCGTCTGCCGGGGGGCCGAAACTGTTTTTT

clone_size: NA
d_call: NA
v_call: TRBV10-1
j_call: TRBJ2-5
cdr3_aa: CASSGGSQETQYF
cdr3_nt: TGCGCCAGCAGCGGGGGCAGCCAAGAGACCCAGTACTTC

clone_size: NA
d_call: TRBD1
v_call: TRBV10-1
j_call: TRBJ1-6
cdr3_aa: CASSPGQGRSYNSPLHF
cdr3_nt: TGCGCCAGCAGCCCCGGACAGGGGAGGTCCTATAATTCACCCCTCCACTTT

clone_size: NA
d_call: NA
v_call: TRBV18
j_call: TRBJ2-7
cdr3_aa: CASSPSSSFHPEQYF
cdr3_nt: TGTGCCAGCTCACCATCGAGTAGTTTCCATCCCGAGCAGTACTTC

clone_size: NA
d_call: NA
v_call: TRBV18
j_call: TRBJ1-1
cdr3_aa: CASSNREGKNTEAFF
cdr3_nt: TGTGCCAGCTCCAACAGGGAAGGAAAGAACACTGAAGCTTTCTTT

clone_size: NA
d_call: NA
v_call: TRBV5-6
j_call: TRBJ1-1
cdr3_aa: CASSFAGRDTEAFF
cdr3_nt: TGTGCCAGCAGCTTCGCGGGGCGGGACACTGAAGCTTTCTTT

clone_size: few
d_call: TRBD2
v_call: TRBV5-1
j_call: TRBJ2-3
cdr3_aa: CASSSKGSGIQRTDTQYF
cdr3_nt: TGCGCCAGCAGCTCCAAAGGTAGCGGGATCCAGAGGACAGATACGCAGTATTTT

clone_size: NA
d_call: TRBD1
v_call: TRBV2
j_call: TRBJ1-2
cdr3_aa: CASSAGTGAAVGNTF
cdr3_nt: TGTGCCAGCAGCGCCGGGACAGGGGCCGCAGTGGGCAACACCTTC

clone_size: NA
d_call: NA
v_call: TRBV5-4
j_call: TRBJ1-6
cdr3_aa: CASKDFNSPLHF
cdr3_nt: TGTGCCAGTAAGGACTTTAATTCACCCCTCCACTTT

clone_size: NA
d_call: NA
v_call: TRBV28
j_call: TRBJ1-5
cdr3_aa: CASILAGKGQPQHF
cdr3_nt: TGTGCCAGCATCTTGGCGGGGAAGGGTCAGCCCCAGCATTTT

clone_size: once
d_call: NA
v_call: TRBV2
j_call: TRBJ2-3
cdr3_aa: CASNPELALDTQYF
cdr3_nt: TGTGCCAGCAATCCCGAGCTAGCGCTGGATACGCAGTATTTT

clone_size: NA
d_call: TRBD1
v_call: TRBV19
j_call: TRBJ2-1
cdr3_aa: CASSIPGQGYHEQFF
cdr3_nt: TGTGCCAGTAGTATCCCGGGACAGGGGTATCATGAGCAGTTCTTC

clone_size: NA
d_call: NA
v_call: TRBV29-1
j_call: TRBJ2-1
cdr3_aa: CSVREGGIYNEQFF
cdr3_nt: TGCAGCGTTCGAGAAGGGGGAATCTACAATGAGCAGTTCTTC

clone_size: NA
d_call: NA
v_call: TRBV6-4
j_call: TRBJ1-1
cdr3_aa: CASRRDRNTEAFF
cdr3_nt: TGTGCCAGCAGGAGGGATAGGAACACTGAAGCTTTCTTT

clone_size: NA
d_call: TRBD1
v_call: TRBV6-1
j_call: TRBJ1-4
cdr3_aa: CATGTGAIYEKLFF
cdr3_nt: TGTGCCACCGGGACAGGGGCAATTTATGAAAAACTGTTTTTT

clone_size: NA
d_call: TRBD2
v_call: TRBV7-7
j_call: TRBJ2-5
cdr3_aa: CASSLAGAIGETQYF
cdr3_nt: TGTGCTAGCAGCTTAGCGGGGGCAATTGGGGAGACCCAGTACTTC

clone_size: NA
d_call: TRBD2
v_call: TRBV2
j_call: TRBJ2-3
cdr3_aa: CASRNGLAGSTDTQYF
cdr3_nt: TGTGCCAGCAGGAATGGACTAGCGGGAAGCACAGATACGCAGTATTTT

clone_size: NA
d_call: NA
v_call: TRBV5-1
j_call: TRBJ1-1
cdr3_aa: CASRQGQLNTEAFF
cdr3_nt: TGCGCCAGCAGACAAGGACAGCTGAACACTGAAGCTTTCTTT

clone_size: NA
d_call: NA
v_call: TRBV30
j_call: TRBJ1-2
cdr3_aa: CAWTLGKNYGYTF
cdr3_nt: TGTGCCTGGACTCTCGGGAAGAACTATGGCTACACCTTC

clone_size: NA
d_call: NA
v_call: TRBV7-2
j_call: TRBJ2-1
cdr3_aa: CASSLGTPLAGEQFF
cdr3_nt: TGTGCCAGCAGCCTTGGGACTCCCCTCGCCGGTGAGCAGTTCTTC

clone_size: NA
d_call: NA
v_call: TRBV18
j_call: TRBJ1-6
cdr3_aa: CASSPRTVLNSPLHF
cdr3_nt: TGTGCCAGCTCACCACGGACAGTTCTTAATTCACCCCTCCACTTT

clone_size: NA
d_call: NA
v_call: TRBV7-2
j_call: TRBJ2-7
cdr3_aa: CASSSTGYPEYEQYF
cdr3_nt: TGTGCCAGCAGCTCGACAGGTTATCCGGAGTACGAGCAGTACTTC

clone_size: NA
d_call: NA
v_call: TRBV18
j_call: TRBJ2-7
cdr3_aa: CASSPPTTGGEQYF
cdr3_nt: TGTGCCAGCTCACCACCGACGACAGGCGGGGAGCAGTACTTC

clone_size: NA
d_call: NA
v_call: TRBV6-5
j_call: TRBJ2-7
cdr3_aa: CASSNGGQPSYEQYF
cdr3_nt: TGTGCCAGCAGTAACGGCGGGCAGCCGTCCTACGAGCAGTACTTC

clone_size: NA
d_call: TRBD2
v_call: TRBV28
j_call: TRBJ2-7
cdr3_aa: CASSPSTRGGVREQYF
cdr3_nt: TGTGCCAGCAGTCCCTCCACCCGCGGGGGGGTTCGTGAGCAGTACTTC

clone_size: NA
d_call: NA
v_call: TRBV5-1
j_call: TRBJ2-3
cdr3_aa: CASSFRETDTQYF
cdr3_nt: TGCGCCAGCAGCTTCCGGGAGACAGATACGCAGTATTTT

clone_size: many
d_call: NA
v_call: TRBV7-2
j_call: TRBJ1-2
cdr3_aa: CASSLAAGLNYGYTF
cdr3_nt: TGTGCCAGCAGCTTAGCGGCAGGGCTGAACTATGGCTACACCTTC

clone_size: NA
d_call: NA
v_call: TRBV30
j_call: TRBJ1-2
cdr3_aa: CAWSPSATGSYGYTF
cdr3_nt: TGTGCCTGGAGCCCTAGTGCGACGGGATCCTATGGCTACACCTTC

clone_size: NA
d_call: TRBD1
v_call: TRBV7-2
j_call: TRBJ2-7
cdr3_aa: CASSPRDRERKYF
cdr3_nt: TGTGCCAGCAGCCCCCGGGACAGGGAAAGGAAGTACTTC

clone_size: few
d_call: NA
v_call: TRBV19
j_call: TRBJ2-1
cdr3_aa: CASSIGGGGIYEQFF
cdr3_nt: TGTGCCAGTAGTATAGGAGGGGGAGGTATATATGAGCAGTTCTTC

clone_size: once
d_call: NA
v_call: TRBV2
j_call: TRBJ1-2
cdr3_aa: CASSVEVGYTF
cdr3_nt: TGTGCCAGCAGCGTAGAGGTTGGCTACACCTTC

clone_size: NA
d_call: NA
v_call: TRBV7-9
j_call: TRBJ2-7
cdr3_aa: CASSLSNGWEYF
cdr3_nt: TGTGCCAGCAGCTTAAGTAACGGTTGGGAGTACTTC

clone_size: NA
d_call: NA
v_call: TRBV7-8
j_call: TRBJ2-2
cdr3_aa: CASSLELGELFF
cdr3_nt: TGTGCCAGCAGCTTAGAACTCGGGGAGCTGTTTTTT

clone_size: NA
d_call: NA
v_call: TRBV6-6
j_call: TRBJ1-2
cdr3_aa: CASSYSWDYGYTF
cdr3_nt: TGTGCCAGCAGTTACTCGTGGGATTATGGCTACACCTTC

clone_size: NA
d_call: TRBD1
v_call: TRBV25-1
j_call: TRBJ1-4
cdr3_aa: CASSEGTGWDNEKLFF
cdr3_nt: TGTGCCAGCAGTGAAGGGACAGGGTGGGATAATGAAAAACTGTTTTTT

clone_size: NA
d_call: TRBD2
v_call: TRBV2
j_call: TRBJ2-7
cdr3_aa: CARREQSYEQYF
cdr3_nt: TGTGCCAGGCGGGAGCAATCCTACGAGCAGTACTTC

clone_size: NA
d_call: TRBD1
v_call: TRBV2
j_call: TRBJ1-4
cdr3_aa: CASSDPQGAGEKLFF
cdr3_nt: TGTGCCAGCAGTGACCCACAGGGGGCGGGTGAAAAACTGTTTTTT

clone_size: NA
d_call: NA
v_call: TRBV6-5
j_call: TRBJ2-5
cdr3_aa: CASFDGPSQYF
cdr3_nt: TGTGCCAGCTTCGATGGACCTTCCCAGTACTTC

clone_size: NA
d_call: TRBD2
v_call: TRBV5-1
j_call: TRBJ2-2
cdr3_aa: CASSSGLARAGELFF
cdr3_nt: TGCGCCAGCAGCTCGGGACTAGCTCGAGCCGGGGAGCTGTTTTTT

clone_size: NA
d_call: NA
v_call: TRBV6-1
j_call: TRBJ1-3
cdr3_aa: CASTLDRDPGNTIYF
cdr3_nt: TGTGCCAGCACCCTAGACCGAGACCCTGGAAACACCATATATTTT

clone_size: few
d_call: NA
v_call: TRBV18
j_call: TRBJ1-1
cdr3_aa: CASSPPNMNTEAFF
cdr3_nt: TGTGCCAGCTCACCACCGAACATGAACACTGAAGCTTTCTTT

clone_size: NA
d_call: NA
v_call: TRBV4-3
j_call: TRBJ2-5
cdr3_aa: CASSQDAWQGRETQYF
cdr3_nt: TGCGCCAGCAGCCAAGATGCATGGCAGGGGAGGGAGACCCAGTACTTC

clone_size: NA
d_call: NA
v_call: TRBV15
j_call: TRBJ2-7
cdr3_aa: CATSRELAGIYEQYF
cdr3_nt: TGTGCCACCAGCAGAGAACTTGCCGGTATCTACGAGCAGTACTTC

clone_size: NA
d_call: NA
v_call: TRBV5-5
j_call: TRBJ2-5
cdr3_aa: CASSLAGTYQETQYF
cdr3_nt: TGTGCCAGCAGCTTGGCGGGGACGTACCAAGAGACCCAGTACTTC

clone_size: NA
d_call: TRBD1
v_call: TRBV19
j_call: TRBJ1-2
cdr3_aa: CASTTTGQNYGYTF
cdr3_nt: TGTGCCAGTACCACCACGGGACAGAATTATGGCTACACCTTC

clone_size: NA
d_call: TRBD1
v_call: TRBV6-6
j_call: TRBJ1-1
cdr3_aa: CASSQQGSGTEAFF
cdr3_nt: TGTGCCAGCAGTCAACAGGGGTCGGGCACTGAAGCTTTCTTT